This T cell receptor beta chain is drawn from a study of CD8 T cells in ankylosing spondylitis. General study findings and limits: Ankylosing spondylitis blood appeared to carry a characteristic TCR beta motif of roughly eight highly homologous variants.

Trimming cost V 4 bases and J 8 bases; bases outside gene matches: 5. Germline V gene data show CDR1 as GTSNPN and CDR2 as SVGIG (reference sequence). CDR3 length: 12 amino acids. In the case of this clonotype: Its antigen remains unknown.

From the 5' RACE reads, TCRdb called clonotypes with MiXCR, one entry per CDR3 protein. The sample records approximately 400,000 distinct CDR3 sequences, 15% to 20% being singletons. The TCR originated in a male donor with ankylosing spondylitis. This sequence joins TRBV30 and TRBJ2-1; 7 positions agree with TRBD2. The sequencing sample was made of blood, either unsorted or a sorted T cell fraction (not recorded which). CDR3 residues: CAWTGGFDEQFF. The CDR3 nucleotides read TGTGCCTGGACGGGGGGATTCGATGAGCAGTTCTTC.